The rows below give T cell receptor beta chains drawn from one sample of a study of human T cells and chemical hapten exposure. TCRdb processed the RACE reads anew with MiXCR; each CDR3 protein has one entry. The sample includes some 340,000 distinct CDR3 sequences, around 7% of them seen just once. The starting material was whole blood, obtained in connection with sensitization to the hapten diphenylcyclopropenone (DPC). These receptors all come from a woman between 18 and 29 years old with alopecia areata. Some clones in this sample may be carry-over from other donors' samples. Each CDR3 is given with its conserved first and last residue. The D gene is left open where the match is weak. Not all rows give a size; the values are once, few, many and, for expanded clones, a class.

j_gene: TRBJ1-4; v_gene: TRBV4-3; d_gene: TRBD1; abundance: many; CDR3aa: CASSQDYLQGVSEKLFF; CDR3nt: TGCGCCAGCAGCCAAGATTATCTTCAGGGGGTCTCTGAAAAACTGTTTTTT
j_gene: TRBJ1-3; v_gene: TRBV20-1; d_gene: -; abundance: -; CDR3aa: CSAFSPSGNTIYF; CDR3nt: TGCAGTGCTTTTAGTCCCTCTGGAAACACCATATATTTT
j_gene: TRBJ2-5; v_gene: TRBV18; d_gene: -; abundance: -; CDR3aa: CASSPSDGQETQYF; CDR3nt: TGTGCCAGCTCACCATCGGACGGACAAGAGACCCAGTACTTC
j_gene: TRBJ1-4; v_gene: TRBV4-3; d_gene: -; abundance: few; CDR3aa: CASSQDRSGQSEKLFF; CDR3nt: TGCGCCAGCAGCCAAGATCGCTCGGGGCAGTCCGAAAAACTGTTTTTT
j_gene: TRBJ2-6; v_gene: TRBV7-9; d_gene: TRBD1; abundance: few; CDR3aa: CASSLEAGGLTGANVLTF; CDR3nt: TGTGCCAGCAGCTTAGAAGCAGGGGGCCTGACTGGGGCCAACGTCCTGACTTTC
j_gene: TRBJ2-3; v_gene: TRBV27; d_gene: -; abundance: many; CDR3aa: CASSTRLEDNTQYF; CDR3nt: TGTGCCAGCTCTACTAGACTAGAGGACAATACGCAGTATTTT
j_gene: TRBJ2-1; v_gene: TRBV21-1; d_gene: -; abundance: few; CDR3aa: CASNSGTEIYNEQFF; CDR3nt: TGTGCCAGCAACTCCGGGACAGAGATCTACAATGAGCAGTTCTTC
j_gene: TRBJ1-1; v_gene: TRBV27; d_gene: -; abundance: few; CDR3aa: CASRIRGEAFF; CDR3nt: TGTGCCAGCAGAATAAGGGGTGAAGCTTTCTTT
j_gene: TRBJ1-6; v_gene: TRBV6-5; d_gene: -; abundance: few; CDR3aa: CASRIQGYNSPLHF; CDR3nt: TGTGCCAGCAGAATACAGGGTTACAATTCACCCCTCCACTTT
j_gene: TRBJ2-1; v_gene: TRBV5-1; d_gene: -; abundance: many; CDR3aa: CASSLRRGTEQFF; CDR3nt: TGCGCCAGCAGCCTCCGGCGGGGCACTGAGCAGTTCTTC
j_gene: TRBJ2-6; v_gene: TRBV7-8; d_gene: TRBD1; abundance: many; CDR3aa: CASSSTGTGTGANVLTF; CDR3nt: TGTGCCAGCAGCTCTACCGGGACAGGGACTGGGGCCAACGTCCTGACTTTC
j_gene: TRBJ1-5; v_gene: TRBV6-5; d_gene: -; abundance: few; CDR3aa: CASSYSYNQPQHF; CDR3nt: TGTGCCAGCAGTTACAGTTACAATCAGCCCCAGCATTTT
j_gene: TRBJ1-2; v_gene: TRBV18; d_gene: TRBD1; abundance: many; CDR3aa: CASSSGQGVYGYTF; CDR3nt: TGTGCCAGCTCGTCGGGACAGGGGGTCTATGGCTACACCTTC
j_gene: TRBJ1-1; v_gene: TRBV20-1; d_gene: -; abundance: few; CDR3aa: CREGGTTEAFF; CDR3nt: TGCAGGGAGGGTGGGACCACTGAAGCTTTCTTT
j_gene: TRBJ1-1; v_gene: TRBV19; d_gene: TRBD1; abundance: few; CDR3aa: CAVQQGAGSAFF; CDR3nt: TGTGCCGTTCAACAGGGGGCAGGTTCGGCTTTCTTT
j_gene: TRBJ2-7; v_gene: TRBV20-1; d_gene: -; abundance: many; CDR3aa: CSASPAPAGYEQYF; CDR3nt: TGCAGTGCTAGCCCGGCCCCGGCTGGCTACGAGCAGTACTTC
j_gene: TRBJ1-2; v_gene: TRBV5-1; d_gene: -; abundance: few; CDR3aa: CASSLAGNSNYGYTF; CDR3nt: TGCGCCAGCAGCTTGGCAGGAAACTCTAACTATGGCTACACCTTC
j_gene: TRBJ1-1; v_gene: TRBV6-2/TRBV6-3; d_gene: -; abundance: many; CDR3aa: CASSRTAEAFF; CDR3nt: TGTGCCAGCAGTAGGACAGCTGAAGCTTTCTTT
j_gene: TRBJ2-1; v_gene: TRBV11-1; d_gene: -; abundance: few; CDR3aa: CASSPLEVVYREQFF; CDR3nt: TGTGCCAGCAGCCCGCTGGAAGTGGTTTACCGGGAGCAGTTCTTC
j_gene: TRBJ2-3; v_gene: TRBV12-3/TRBV12-4; d_gene: -; abundance: many; CDR3aa: CASTRRAGTDTQYF; CDR3nt: TGTGCCAGCACCCGACGCGCGGGCACAGATACGCAGTATTTT
j_gene: TRBJ1-1; v_gene: TRBV4-3; d_gene: -; abundance: many; CDR3aa: CASSQILFGDTEAFF; CDR3nt: TGCGCCAGCAGCCAAATACTCTTTGGGGACACTGAAGCTTTCTTT
j_gene: TRBJ1-1; v_gene: TRBV25-1; d_gene: -; abundance: many; CDR3aa: CASTSRMENTEAFF; CDR3nt: TGTGCCAGCACTTCCCGTATGGAGAACACTGAAGCTTTCTTT
j_gene: TRBJ1-5; v_gene: TRBV19; d_gene: -; abundance: -; CDR3aa: CASSIDLHRKPQHF; CDR3nt: TGTGCCAGTAGTATAGATCTTCATCGGAAGCCCCAGCATTTT
j_gene: TRBJ2-3; v_gene: TRBV6-2/TRBV6-3; d_gene: -; abundance: many; CDR3aa: CASSYPQASTDTQYF; CDR3nt: TGTGCCAGCAGTTACCCCCAGGCGAGCACAGATACGCAGTATTTT
j_gene: TRBJ2-3; v_gene: TRBV2; d_gene: -; abundance: few; CDR3aa: CASKDWDFTDTQYF; CDR3nt: TGTGCCAGCAAAGATTGGGATTTCACAGATACGCAGTATTTT
j_gene: TRBJ2-1; v_gene: TRBV6-5; d_gene: TRBD2; abundance: many; CDR3aa: CASRRAGNEQFF; CDR3nt: TGTGCCAGCAGAAGAGCGGGAAATGAGCAGTTCTTC
j_gene: TRBJ2-6; v_gene: TRBV25-1; d_gene: -; abundance: many; CDR3aa: CASSDGRSSGANVLTF; CDR3nt: TGTGCCAGCAGTGACGGCAGGAGCTCTGGGGCCAACGTCCTGACTTTC
j_gene: TRBJ1-1; v_gene: TRBV7-9; d_gene: -; abundance: many; CDR3aa: CASSLAGTSEAFF; CDR3nt: TGTGCCAGCAGCTTAGCCGGGACTTCTGAAGCTTTCTTT
j_gene: TRBJ2-3; v_gene: TRBV10-3; d_gene: TRBD2; abundance: few; CDR3aa: CAIRTSGDTDTQYF; CDR3nt: TGTGCCATTAGGACTAGCGGGGACACAGATACGCAGTATTTT
j_gene: TRBJ1-5; v_gene: TRBV6-7; d_gene: -; abundance: few; CDR3aa: CASSRPGDQPQHF; CDR3nt: TGTGCCAGCAGTAGGCCCGGGGATCAGCCCCAGCATTTT
j_gene: TRBJ2-7; v_gene: TRBV9; d_gene: TRBD1; abundance: few; CDR3aa: CASSVGTGDEQYF; CDR3nt: TGTGCCAGCAGCGTAGGGACAGGGGATGAGCAGTACTTC
j_gene: TRBJ1-3; v_gene: TRBV5-1; d_gene: -; abundance: few; CDR3aa: CASSSIAGNTIYF; CDR3nt: TGCGCCAGCAGCTCCATCGCGGGAAACACCATATATTTT
j_gene: TRBJ1-4; v_gene: TRBV20-1; d_gene: -; abundance: many; CDR3aa: CSAPGAGLNEKLFF; CDR3nt: TGCAGTGCCCCCGGGGCAGGGCTTAATGAAAAACTGTTTTTT
j_gene: TRBJ1-1; v_gene: TRBV5-1; d_gene: TRBD1; abundance: many; CDR3aa: CASSSGGQMNTEAFF; CDR3nt: TGCGCCAGCAGCTCAGGGGGACAGATGAACACTGAAGCTTTCTTT
j_gene: TRBJ1-1; v_gene: TRBV5-1; d_gene: TRBD1; abundance: -; CDR3aa: CASSDGTGETEAFF; CDR3nt: TGCGCCAGCAGCGACGGGACAGGAGAAACTGAAGCTTTCTTT
j_gene: TRBJ1-1; v_gene: TRBV6-2/TRBV6-3; d_gene: -; abundance: -; CDR3aa: CASSCRKGTEAFF; CDR3nt: TGTGCCAGCAGCTGCCGGAAAGGTACTGAAGCTTTCTTT
j_gene: TRBJ1-1; v_gene: TRBV6-5; d_gene: -; abundance: few; CDR3aa: CASTFPGSTEAFF; CDR3nt: TGTGCCAGCACTTTCCCTGGTAGTACTGAAGCTTTCTTT
j_gene: TRBJ2-2; v_gene: TRBV24-1; d_gene: TRBD1; abundance: -; CDR3aa: CATSDIGDRGTGELFF; CDR3nt: TGTGCCACCAGTGATATCGGGGACAGAGGCACCGGGGAGCTGTTTTTT
j_gene: TRBJ1-4; v_gene: TRBV12-3/TRBV12-4; d_gene: -; abundance: -; CDR3aa: CASSLFPKAEKLFF; CDR3nt: TGTGCCAGCAGTTTATTTCCTAAAGCGGAAAAACTGTTTTTT
j_gene: TRBJ2-2; v_gene: TRBV29-1; d_gene: -; abundance: -; CDR3aa: CSVVDYNTGELFF; CDR3nt: TGCAGCGTTGTGGACTACAACACCGGGGAGCTGTTTTTT
j_gene: TRBJ1-1; v_gene: TRBV28; d_gene: -; abundance: -; CDR3aa: CASSLLRVVSTEAFF; CDR3nt: TGTGCCAGCAGTTTATTGCGGGTGGTAAGCACTGAAGCTTTCTTT
j_gene: TRBJ2-7; v_gene: TRBV12-3/TRBV12-4; d_gene: -; abundance: few; CDR3aa: CASPFKWEFHEQYF; CDR3nt: TGTGCCAGCCCTTTTAAATGGGAGTTCCACGAGCAGTACTTC
j_gene: TRBJ2-1; v_gene: TRBV24-1; d_gene: -; abundance: many; CDR3aa: CATSNFGTPEQFF; CDR3nt: TGTGCCACCAGTAATTTTGGGACCCCTGAGCAGTTCTTC
j_gene: TRBJ1-1; v_gene: TRBV5-1; d_gene: TRBD1; abundance: -; CDR3aa: CASSSLGTANTEAFF; CDR3nt: TGCGCCAGCAGCTCCCTCGGGACAGCTAACACTGAAGCTTTCTTT
j_gene: TRBJ2-3; v_gene: TRBV3-1; d_gene: TRBD1; abundance: many; CDR3aa: CASSRGQGADTQYF; CDR3nt: TGTGCCAGCAGCCGGGGACAGGGTGCAGATACGCAGTATTTT
j_gene: TRBJ1-1; v_gene: TRBV7-9; d_gene: TRBD1; abundance: many; CDR3aa: CASSLEGARAEAFF; CDR3nt: TGTGCCAGCAGCTTAGAGGGGGCGCGGGCGGAAGCTTTCTTT
j_gene: TRBJ2-1; v_gene: TRBV9; d_gene: TRBD2; abundance: -; CDR3aa: CASSFGTNNEQFF; CDR3nt: TGTGCCAGCAGCTTCGGGACTAACAATGAGCAGTTCTTC
j_gene: TRBJ2-1; v_gene: TRBV5-1; d_gene: TRBD2; abundance: many; CDR3aa: CASSTTSGGATEQFF; CDR3nt: TGCGCCAGCAGCACAACTAGCGGGGGGGCCACTGAGCAGTTCTTC
j_gene: TRBJ2-3; v_gene: TRBV18; d_gene: -; abundance: many; CDR3aa: CASSPGTDTQYF; CDR3nt: TGTGCCAGCAGCCCAGGCACAGATACGCAGTATTTT
j_gene: TRBJ2-1; v_gene: TRBV4-3; d_gene: -; abundance: many; CDR3aa: CASSQTNNNEQFF; CDR3nt: TGCGCCAGCAGCCAAACCAACAATAATGAGCAGTTCTTC
j_gene: TRBJ1-6; v_gene: TRBV14; d_gene: -; abundance: -; CDR3aa: CASSQQTRGPLHF; CDR3nt: TGTGCCAGCAGCCAACAGACGAGGGGTCCCCTCCACTTT
j_gene: TRBJ2-5; v_gene: TRBV24-1; d_gene: TRBD1; abundance: many; CDR3aa: CATSDSRGSGETQYF; CDR3nt: TGTGCCACCAGTGATAGCAGGGGGTCGGGGGAGACCCAGTACTTC
j_gene: TRBJ2-3; v_gene: TRBV4-3; d_gene: TRBD2; abundance: few; CDR3aa: CASSQGGGRLLPDTQYF; CDR3nt: TGCGCCAGCAGCCAAGGGGGAGGGAGACTACTGCCGGATACGCAGTATTTT
j_gene: TRBJ1-1; v_gene: TRBV12-5; d_gene: -; abundance: -; CDR3aa: CASGLYGAEAFF; CDR3nt: TGTGCTAGTGGTTTGTACGGGGCAGAAGCTTTCTTT
j_gene: TRBJ1-5; v_gene: TRBV6-1; d_gene: -; abundance: -; CDR3aa: CASILEAGGRPQHF; CDR3nt: TGTGCCAGCATTCTTGAGGCGGGAGGTAGGCCCCAGCATTTT
j_gene: TRBJ2-1; v_gene: TRBV6-6; d_gene: -; abundance: few; CDR3aa: CASSYARPEQFF; CDR3nt: TGTGCCAGCAGTTACGCCCGGCCTGAGCAGTTCTTC
j_gene: TRBJ2-3; v_gene: TRBV18; d_gene: TRBD2; abundance: many; CDR3aa: CASSPRGLAGGDTQYF; CDR3nt: TGTGCCAGCTCACCGCGGGGACTAGCGGGGGGTGATACGCAGTATTTT
j_gene: TRBJ2-2; v_gene: TRBV12-3/TRBV12-4; d_gene: TRBD2; abundance: many; CDR3aa: CASSPMREKGHTGELFF; CDR3nt: TGTGCCAGCAGCCCTATGCGGGAGAAGGGCCACACCGGGGAGCTGTTTTTT
j_gene: TRBJ2-5; v_gene: TRBV20-1; d_gene: TRBD1; abundance: many; CDR3aa: CSARALPGSGDRTQYF; CDR3nt: TGCAGTGCTAGAGCCCTCCCGGGGTCAGGGGACAGGACCCAGTACTTC
j_gene: TRBJ1-4; v_gene: TRBV4-1; d_gene: TRBD1; abundance: -; CDR3aa: CASSPFPGQGQTNEKLFF; CDR3nt: TGCGCCAGCAGCCCGTTCCCGGGACAGGGGCAAACTAATGAAAAACTGTTTTTT